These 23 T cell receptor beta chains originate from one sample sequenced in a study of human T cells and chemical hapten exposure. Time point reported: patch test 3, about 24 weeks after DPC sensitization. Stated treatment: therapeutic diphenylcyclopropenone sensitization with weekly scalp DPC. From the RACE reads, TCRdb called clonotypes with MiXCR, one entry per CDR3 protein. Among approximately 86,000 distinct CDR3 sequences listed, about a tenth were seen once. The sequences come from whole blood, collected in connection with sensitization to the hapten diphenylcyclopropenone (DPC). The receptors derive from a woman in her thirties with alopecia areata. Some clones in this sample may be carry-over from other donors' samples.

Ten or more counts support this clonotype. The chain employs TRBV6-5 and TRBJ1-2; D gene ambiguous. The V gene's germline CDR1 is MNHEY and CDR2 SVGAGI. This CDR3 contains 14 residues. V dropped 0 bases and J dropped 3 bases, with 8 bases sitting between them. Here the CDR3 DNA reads TGTGCCAGCAGTTACTCGACATTTTACTATGGCTACACCTTC. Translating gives CASSYSTFYYGYTF.

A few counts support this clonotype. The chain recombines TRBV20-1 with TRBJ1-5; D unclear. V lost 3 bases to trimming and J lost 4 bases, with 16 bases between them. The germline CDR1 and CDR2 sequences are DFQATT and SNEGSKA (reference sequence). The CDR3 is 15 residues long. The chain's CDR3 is CSASGLTAFNQPQHF. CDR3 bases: TGCAGTGCTAGCGGCTTGACTGCTTTTAATCAGCCCCAGCATTTT.

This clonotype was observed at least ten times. The CDR3 region is CASSQEGGARGGELFF. CDR3 nucleotide sequence: TGTGCCAGCAGCCAAGAGGGAGGGGCGCGAGGCGGGGAGCTGTTTTTT. The chain recombines TRBV4-2 with TRBJ2-2; 7 bases are shared with TRBD2. Germline assignment: CDR1 LGHNA and CDR2 YNFKEQ. CDR3 length: 16 amino acids. The trim removed 0 bases at V and 7 bases at J, leaving 8 bases unmatched.

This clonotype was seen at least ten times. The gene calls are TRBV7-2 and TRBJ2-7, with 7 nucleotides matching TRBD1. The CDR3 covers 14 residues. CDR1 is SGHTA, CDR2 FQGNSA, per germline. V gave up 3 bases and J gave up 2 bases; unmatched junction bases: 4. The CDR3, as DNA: TGTGCCAGCAGCTTTGGGACAGCAACCTACGAGCAGTACTTC. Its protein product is CASSFGTATYEQYF.

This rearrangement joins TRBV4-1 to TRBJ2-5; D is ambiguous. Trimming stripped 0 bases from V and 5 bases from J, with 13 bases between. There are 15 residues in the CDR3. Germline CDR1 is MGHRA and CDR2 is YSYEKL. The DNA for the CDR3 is TGCGCCAGCAGCCAAGATGTGGCAGCACTGGAGACCCAGTACTTC. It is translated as CASSQDVAALETQYF.

CDR3 sequence (DNA): TGTGCCAGCAGTTTACCAGGGGGATTTTACGAGCAGTACTTC. This gives the protein CASSLPGGFYEQYF. The chain has TRBV28 and TRBJ2-7; 7 nucleotides line up with TRBD1. V lost 2 bases to trimming and J lost 4 bases; unmatched junction nucleotides: 5. Germline V gene data show CDR1 as MDHEN and CDR2 as SYDVKM. CDR3 length: 14 amino acids. The full variable domain, its missing parts supplied by reference TRBV28 and TRBJ2-7, is DVKVTQSSRYLVKRTGEKVFLECVQDMDHENMFWYRQDPGLGLRLIYFSYDVKMKEKGDIPEGYSVSREKKERFSLILESASTNQTSMYLCASSLPGGFYEQYFGPGTRLTVT.

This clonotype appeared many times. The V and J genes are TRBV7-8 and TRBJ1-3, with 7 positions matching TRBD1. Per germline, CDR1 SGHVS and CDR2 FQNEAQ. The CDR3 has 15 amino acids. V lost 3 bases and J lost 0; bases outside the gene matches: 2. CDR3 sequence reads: CASSLGQLSGNTIYF. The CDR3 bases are TGTGCCAGCAGCTTGGGACAGCTCTCTGGAAACACCATATATTTT.

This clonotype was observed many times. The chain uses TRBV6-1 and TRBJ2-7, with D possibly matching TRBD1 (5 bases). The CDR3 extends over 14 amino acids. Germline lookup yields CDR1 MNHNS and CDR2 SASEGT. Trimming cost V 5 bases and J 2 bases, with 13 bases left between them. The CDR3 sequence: CASSSGHSPYEQYV. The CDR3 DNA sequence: TGTGCCAGCAGTTCTGGACATAGCCCCTACGAGCAGTACGTC.

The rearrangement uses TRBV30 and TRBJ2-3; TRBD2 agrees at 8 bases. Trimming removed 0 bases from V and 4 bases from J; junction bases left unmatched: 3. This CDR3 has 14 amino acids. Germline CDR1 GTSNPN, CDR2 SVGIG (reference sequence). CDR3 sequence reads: CAWSVIAGSDTQYF. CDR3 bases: TGTGCCTGGAGTGTAATAGCGGGATCAGATACGCAGTATTTT.

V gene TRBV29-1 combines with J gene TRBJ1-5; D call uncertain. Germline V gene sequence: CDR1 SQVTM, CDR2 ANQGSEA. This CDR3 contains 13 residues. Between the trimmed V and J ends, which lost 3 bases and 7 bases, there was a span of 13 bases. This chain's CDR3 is CSVDGGRGQPQHF. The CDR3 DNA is TGCAGCGTTGACGGCGGGAGAGGACAGCCCCAGCATTTT.

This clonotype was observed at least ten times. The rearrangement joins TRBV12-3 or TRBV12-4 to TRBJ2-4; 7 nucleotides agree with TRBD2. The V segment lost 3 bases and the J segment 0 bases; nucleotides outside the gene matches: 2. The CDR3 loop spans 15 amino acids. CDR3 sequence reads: CASSFGGGAKNIQYF. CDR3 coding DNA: TGTGCCAGCAGTTTTGGGGGGGGAGCCAAAAACATTCAGTACTTC.

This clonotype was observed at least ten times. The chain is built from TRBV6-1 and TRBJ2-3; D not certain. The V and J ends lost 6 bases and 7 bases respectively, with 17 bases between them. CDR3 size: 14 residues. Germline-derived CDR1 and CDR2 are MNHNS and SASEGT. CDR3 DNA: TGTGCCAGCAGCCCCCTGTCGGATGGTAATACGCAGTATTTT. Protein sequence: CASSPLSDGNTQYF.

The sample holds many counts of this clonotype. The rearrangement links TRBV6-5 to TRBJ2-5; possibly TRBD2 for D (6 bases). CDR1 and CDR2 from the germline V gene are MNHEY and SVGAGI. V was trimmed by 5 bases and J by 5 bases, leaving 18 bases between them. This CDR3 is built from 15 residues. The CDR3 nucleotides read TGTGCCAGCAGTGTAACTAGCCTTGGAAGGGAGACCCAGTACTTC. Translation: CASSVTSLGRETQYF.

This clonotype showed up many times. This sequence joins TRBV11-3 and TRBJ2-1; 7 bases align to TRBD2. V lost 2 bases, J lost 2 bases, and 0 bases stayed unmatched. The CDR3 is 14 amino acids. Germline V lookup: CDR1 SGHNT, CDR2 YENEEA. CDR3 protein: CASSLSGAYNEQFF. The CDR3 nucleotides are TGTGCCAGCAGCTTAAGCGGGGCCTACAATGAGCAGTTCTTC. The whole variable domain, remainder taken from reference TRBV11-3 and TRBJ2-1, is EAGVVQSPRYKIIEKKQPVAFWCNPISGHNTLYWYLQNLGQGPELLIRYENEEAVDDSQLPKDRFSAERLKGVDSTLKIQPAELGDSAVYLCASSLSGAYNEQFFGPGTRLTVL.

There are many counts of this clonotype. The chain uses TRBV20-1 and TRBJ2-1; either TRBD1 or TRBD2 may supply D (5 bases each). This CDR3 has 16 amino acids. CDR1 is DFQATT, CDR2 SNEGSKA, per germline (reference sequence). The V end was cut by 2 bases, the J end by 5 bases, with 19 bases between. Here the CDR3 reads CSARNAEGRKNNEQFF. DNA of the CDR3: TGCAGTGCTAGAAACGCCGAGGGACGGAAAAACAATGAGCAGTTCTTC.

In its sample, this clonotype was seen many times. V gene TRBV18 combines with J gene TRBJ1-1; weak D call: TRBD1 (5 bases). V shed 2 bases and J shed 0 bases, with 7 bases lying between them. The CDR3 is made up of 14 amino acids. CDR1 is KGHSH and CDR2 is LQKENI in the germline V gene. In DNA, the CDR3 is TGTGCCAGCTCACCAGACAGATTGAACACTGAAGCTTTCTTT. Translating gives CASSPDRLNTEAFF.

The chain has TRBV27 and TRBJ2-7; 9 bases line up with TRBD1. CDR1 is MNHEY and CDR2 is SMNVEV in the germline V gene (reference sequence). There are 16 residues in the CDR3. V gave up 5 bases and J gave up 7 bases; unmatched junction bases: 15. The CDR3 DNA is TGTGCCAGCAGTACAACTAGGACAGGGGACAAAAAGGAGCAGTACTTC. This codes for CASSTTRTGDKKEQYF.

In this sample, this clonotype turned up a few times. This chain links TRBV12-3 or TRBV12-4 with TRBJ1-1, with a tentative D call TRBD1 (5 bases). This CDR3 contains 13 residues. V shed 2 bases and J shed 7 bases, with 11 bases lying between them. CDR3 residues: CASSLLTDDEAFF. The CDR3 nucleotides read TGTGCCAGCAGTTTATTGACAGACGATGAAGCTTTCTTT.

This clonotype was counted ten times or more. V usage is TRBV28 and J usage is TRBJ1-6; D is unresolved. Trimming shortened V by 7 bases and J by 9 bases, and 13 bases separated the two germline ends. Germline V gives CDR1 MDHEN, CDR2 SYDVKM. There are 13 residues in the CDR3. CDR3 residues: CASNPFLGSPLHF. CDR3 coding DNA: TGTGCCAGCAATCCTTTTTTGGGTTCACCCCTCCACTTT.

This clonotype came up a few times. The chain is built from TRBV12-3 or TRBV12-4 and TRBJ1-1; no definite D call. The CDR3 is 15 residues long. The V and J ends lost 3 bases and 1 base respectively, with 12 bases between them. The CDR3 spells CASSLLGPGNTEAFF. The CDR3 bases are TGTGCCAGCAGTTTGTTAGGGCCGGGGAACACTGAAGCTTTCTTT.

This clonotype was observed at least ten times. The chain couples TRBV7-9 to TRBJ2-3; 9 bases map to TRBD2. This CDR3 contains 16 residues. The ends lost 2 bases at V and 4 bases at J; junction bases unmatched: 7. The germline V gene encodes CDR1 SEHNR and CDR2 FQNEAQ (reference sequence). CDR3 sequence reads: CASSLSAGGPSDTQYF. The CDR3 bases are TGTGCCAGCAGCTTAAGCGCGGGGGGGCCGTCAGATACGCAGTATTTT.

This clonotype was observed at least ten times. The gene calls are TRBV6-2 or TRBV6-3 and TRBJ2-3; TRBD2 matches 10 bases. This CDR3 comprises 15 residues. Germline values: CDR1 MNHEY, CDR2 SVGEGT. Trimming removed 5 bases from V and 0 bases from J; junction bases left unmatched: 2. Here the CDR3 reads CASSLTSGSTDTQYF. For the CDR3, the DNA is TGTGCCAGCAGTCTGACTAGCGGGAGCACAGATACGCAGTATTTT.

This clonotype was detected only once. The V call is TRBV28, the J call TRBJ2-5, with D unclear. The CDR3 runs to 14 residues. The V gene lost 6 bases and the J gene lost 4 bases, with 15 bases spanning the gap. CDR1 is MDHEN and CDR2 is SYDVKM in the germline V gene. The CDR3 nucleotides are TGTGCCAGCAGCCTCTCGTTAGTCGGAGAGACCCAGTACTTC. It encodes CASSLSLVGETQYF.